This T cell receptor (beta chain) emerged from a study of identical twins. Findings and caveats of the study: Out-of-frame alpha sequences shared by twins showed excess low generation probability.

This clonotype was seen a handful of times. What it recognizes is unknown. The CDR3 runs 13 residues. In germline, CDR1 is SEHNR, CDR2 FQNEAQ (reference sequence). Between the trimmed V and J ends, which lost 8 bases and 3 bases, there was a span of 13 bases. Template switching introduced a universal primer site, and the cDNA bore unique molecular identifiers. Using its own MiXCR run on the 5' RACE reads, TCRdb lists one record per CDR3 protein. The sample includes 400,000 to 550,000 distinct CDR3 sequences, 20% to 25% of them seen just once. This same sample was also taken into another study, of T cells expressing NK-cell markers. From that report: T cells sorted in several experiments were restricted to alpha-beta TCR T cells by an anti-gamma-delta TCR antibody. It was still unclear whether expanded NKG2C+ T cell clones were HCMV specific.

Material: CD4+ T cells sorted from blood. The chain is built from TRBV7-9 and TRBJ2-5; D is possibly TRBD2 (5 bases). The clonotype comes from a woman in her late teens or twenties in good health. In DNA form, the CDR3 reads TGTGCCAGCGGGGTGCGAGCGGAAGAGACCCAGTACTTC. Translating it yields CASGVRAEETQYF.